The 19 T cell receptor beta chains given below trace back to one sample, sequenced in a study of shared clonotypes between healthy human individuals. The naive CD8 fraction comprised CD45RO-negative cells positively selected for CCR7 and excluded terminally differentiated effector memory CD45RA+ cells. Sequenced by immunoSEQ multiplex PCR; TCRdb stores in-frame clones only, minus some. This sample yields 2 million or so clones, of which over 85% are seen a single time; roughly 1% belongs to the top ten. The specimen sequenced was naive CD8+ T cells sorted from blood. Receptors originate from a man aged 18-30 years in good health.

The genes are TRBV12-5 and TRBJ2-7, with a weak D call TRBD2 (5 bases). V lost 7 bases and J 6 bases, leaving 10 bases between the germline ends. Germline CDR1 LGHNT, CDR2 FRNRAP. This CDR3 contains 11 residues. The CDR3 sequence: CASASEGEQYF. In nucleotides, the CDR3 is TGTGCTAGTGCCTCAGAGGGCGAGCAGTACTTC.

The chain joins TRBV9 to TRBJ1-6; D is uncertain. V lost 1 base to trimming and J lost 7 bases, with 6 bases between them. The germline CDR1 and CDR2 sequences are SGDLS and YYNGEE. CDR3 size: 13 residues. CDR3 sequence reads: CASSVSGNSPLHF. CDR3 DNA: TGTGCCAGCAGCGTAAGCGGGAATTCACCCCTCCACTTT.

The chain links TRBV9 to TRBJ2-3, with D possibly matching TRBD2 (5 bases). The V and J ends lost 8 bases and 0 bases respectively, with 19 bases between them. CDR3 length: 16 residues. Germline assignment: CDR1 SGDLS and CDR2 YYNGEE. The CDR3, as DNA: TGTGCCAGGGACGGAGCGGCGGAAGCTAGCACAGATACGCAGTATTTT. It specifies CARDGAAEASTDTQYF.

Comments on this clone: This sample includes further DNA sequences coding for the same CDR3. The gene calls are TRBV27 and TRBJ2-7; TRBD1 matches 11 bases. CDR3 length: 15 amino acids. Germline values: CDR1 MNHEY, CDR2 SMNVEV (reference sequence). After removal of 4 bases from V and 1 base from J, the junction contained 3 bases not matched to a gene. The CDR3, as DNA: TGTGCCAGCAGTTCCGGGACAGGGGGGTCCTACGAGCAGTACTTC. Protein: CASSSGTGGSYEQYF.

The CDR3 sequence: CASTFAGSSYEQYF. Written as DNA, the CDR3 is TGTGCCAGCACCTTCGCGGGGAGCTCCTACGAGCAGTACTTC. The chain couples TRBV27 to TRBJ2-7; D may be TRBD2 (6 bases). The V gene lost 7 bases and the J gene lost 0 bases, with 13 bases spanning the gap. The CDR3 is 14 residues long. CDR1 is MNHEY, CDR2 SMNVEV, per germline (reference sequence).

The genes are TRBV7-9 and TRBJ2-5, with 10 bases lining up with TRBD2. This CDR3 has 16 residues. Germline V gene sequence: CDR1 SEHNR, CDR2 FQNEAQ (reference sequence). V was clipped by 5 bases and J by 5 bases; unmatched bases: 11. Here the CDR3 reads CASSPPASGSLETQYF. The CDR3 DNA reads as TGTGCCAGCAGCCCCCCGGCTAGCGGGAGTCTGGAGACCCAGTACTTC. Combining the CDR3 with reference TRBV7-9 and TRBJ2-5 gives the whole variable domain DTGVSQNPRHKITKRGQNVTFRCDPISEHNRLYWYRQTLGQGPEFLTYFQNEAQLEKSRLLSDRFSAERPKGSFSTLEIQRTEQGDSAMYLCASSPPASGSLETQYFGPGTRLLVL.

CDR3 residues: CASSYYGFADTQYF. The CDR3 nucleotides are TGTGCCAGCAGTTACTATGGATTCGCAGATACGCAGTATTTT. The gene calls are TRBV6-5 and TRBJ2-3; D unresolved. CDR1 MNHEY and CDR2 SVGAGI come from the germline V gene. The CDR3 runs 14 residues. Between the trimmed V and J ends, which lost 1 base and 4 bases, there was a span of 9 bases.

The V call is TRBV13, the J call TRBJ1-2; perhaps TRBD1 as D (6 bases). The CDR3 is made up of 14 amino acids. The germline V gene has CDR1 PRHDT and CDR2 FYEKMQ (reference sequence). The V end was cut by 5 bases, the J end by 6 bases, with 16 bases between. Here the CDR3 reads CASSLQQGTHGYTF. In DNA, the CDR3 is TGTGCCAGCAGCCTTCAACAGGGCACCCATGGCTACACCTTC.

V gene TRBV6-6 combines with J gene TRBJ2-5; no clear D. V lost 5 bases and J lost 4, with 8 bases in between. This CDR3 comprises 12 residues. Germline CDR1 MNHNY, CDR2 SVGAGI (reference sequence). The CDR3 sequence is CASSPTPETQYF. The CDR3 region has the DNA TGTGCCAGCAGTCCCACGCCAGAGACCCAGTACTTC.

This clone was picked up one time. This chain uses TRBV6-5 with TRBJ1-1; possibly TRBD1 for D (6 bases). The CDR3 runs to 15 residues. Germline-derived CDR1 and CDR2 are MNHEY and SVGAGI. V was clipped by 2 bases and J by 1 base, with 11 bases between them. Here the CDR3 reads CASSYEGGGNTEAFF. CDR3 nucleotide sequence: TGTGCCAGCAGTTACGAGGGAGGGGGGAACACTGAAGCTTTCTTT.

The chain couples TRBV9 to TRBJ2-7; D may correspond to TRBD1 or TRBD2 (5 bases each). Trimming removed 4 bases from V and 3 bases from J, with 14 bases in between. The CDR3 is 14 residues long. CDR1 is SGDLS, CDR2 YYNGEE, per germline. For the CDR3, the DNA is TGTGCCAGCAGCCCATCTGGGACCGACTACGAGCAGTACTTC. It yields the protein CASSPSGTDYEQYF.

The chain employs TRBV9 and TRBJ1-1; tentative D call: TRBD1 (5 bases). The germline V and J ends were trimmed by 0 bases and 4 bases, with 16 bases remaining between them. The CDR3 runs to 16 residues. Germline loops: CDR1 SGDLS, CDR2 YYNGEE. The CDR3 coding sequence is TGTGCCAGCAGCGTAGTTGGAGACCAGGGATCCACTGAAGCTTTCTTT. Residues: CASSVVGDQGSTEAFF.

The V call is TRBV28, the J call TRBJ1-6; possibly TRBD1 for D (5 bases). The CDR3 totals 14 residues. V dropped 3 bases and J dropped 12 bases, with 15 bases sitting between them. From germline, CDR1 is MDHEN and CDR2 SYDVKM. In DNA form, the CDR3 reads TGTGCCAGCAGTTTCGGGACCAACCATCTACCCCTCCACTTT. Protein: CASSFGTNHLPLHF.

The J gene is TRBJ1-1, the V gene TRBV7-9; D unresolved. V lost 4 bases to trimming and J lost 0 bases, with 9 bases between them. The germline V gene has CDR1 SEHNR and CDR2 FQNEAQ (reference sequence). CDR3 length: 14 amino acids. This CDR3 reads CASSSPVMNTEAFF. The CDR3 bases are TGTGCCAGCAGCTCCCCAGTGATGAACACTGAAGCTTTCTTT.

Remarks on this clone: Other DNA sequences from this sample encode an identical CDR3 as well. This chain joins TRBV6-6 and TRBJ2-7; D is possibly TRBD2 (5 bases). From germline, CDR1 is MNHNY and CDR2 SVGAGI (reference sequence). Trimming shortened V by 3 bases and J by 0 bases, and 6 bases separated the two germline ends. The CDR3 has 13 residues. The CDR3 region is CASSYEGSYEQYF. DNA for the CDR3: TGTGCCAGCAGTTATGAGGGCTCCTACGAGCAGTACTTC.

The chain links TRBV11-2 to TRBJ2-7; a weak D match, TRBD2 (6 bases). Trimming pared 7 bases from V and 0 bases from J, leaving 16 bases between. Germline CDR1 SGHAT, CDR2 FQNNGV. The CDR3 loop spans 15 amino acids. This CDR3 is CASTLAASSSYEQYF. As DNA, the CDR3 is TGTGCCAGCACTTTAGCGGCGTCAAGCTCCTACGAGCAGTACTTC.

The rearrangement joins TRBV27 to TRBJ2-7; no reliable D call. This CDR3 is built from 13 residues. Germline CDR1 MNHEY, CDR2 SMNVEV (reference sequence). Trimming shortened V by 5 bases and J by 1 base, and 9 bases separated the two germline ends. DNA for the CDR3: TGTGCCAGCAGTACCGCCAAATCCTACGAGCAGTACTTC. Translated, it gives CASSTAKSYEQYF.

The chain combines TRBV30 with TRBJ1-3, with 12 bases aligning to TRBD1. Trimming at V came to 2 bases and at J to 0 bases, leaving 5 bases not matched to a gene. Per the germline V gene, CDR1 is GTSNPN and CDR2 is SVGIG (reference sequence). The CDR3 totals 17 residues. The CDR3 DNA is TGTGCCTGGAGTCCCGGGACAGGGGGCTTCTCTGGAAACACCATATATTTT. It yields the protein CAWSPGTGGFSGNTIYF.

The CDR3 region has the DNA TGTGCCAGCAGCCGCTTGTTGACAGGGTCCTCAAGCGGCTACACCTTC. Its protein product is CASSRLLTGSSSGYTF. This chain uses TRBV7-2 with TRBJ1-2; 7 bases fit TRBD1. The germline V gene has CDR1 SGHTA and CDR2 FQGNSA. The CDR3 length is 16 residues. After removal of 5 bases from V and 8 bases from J, the junction contained 17 bases not matched to a gene.